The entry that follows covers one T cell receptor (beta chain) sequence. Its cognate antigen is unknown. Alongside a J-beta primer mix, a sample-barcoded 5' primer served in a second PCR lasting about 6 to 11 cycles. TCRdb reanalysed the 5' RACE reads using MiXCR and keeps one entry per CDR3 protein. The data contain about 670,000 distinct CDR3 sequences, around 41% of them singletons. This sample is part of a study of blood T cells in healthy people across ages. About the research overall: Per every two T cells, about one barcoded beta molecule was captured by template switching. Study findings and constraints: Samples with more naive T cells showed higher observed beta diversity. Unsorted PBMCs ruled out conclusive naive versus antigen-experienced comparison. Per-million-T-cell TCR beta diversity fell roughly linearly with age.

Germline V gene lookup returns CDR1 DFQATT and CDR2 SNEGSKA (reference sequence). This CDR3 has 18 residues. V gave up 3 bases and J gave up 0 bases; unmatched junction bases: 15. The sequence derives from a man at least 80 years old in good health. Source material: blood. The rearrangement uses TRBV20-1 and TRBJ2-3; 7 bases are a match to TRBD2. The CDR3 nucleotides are TGCAGTGCTAGGGAGGGGTGGGCTAGCGGAGGGAGCACAGATACGCAGTATTTT. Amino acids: CSAREGWASGGSTDTQYF.